The 2 T cell receptor beta chains below come from one sample, sequenced in a study of CD8+ T cells in alopecia areata. TCR sequencing used cDNA made by reverse transcription of extracted RNA. Sequencing used immunoSEQ multiplex PCR; TCRdb keeps in-frame clones, though not all of them. The sample shows over 250,000 clones, no singletons; the ten largest hold less than 1.5%. Sorting of pooled cutaneous lymph node cells used CD4, CD8alpha, NKG2D, NKG2ACE and other markers. The sequencing input was CD4+ T cells sorted from a lymph node. The receptor source for this set is a C3H/HeJ mouse with alopecia areata. The strain's MHC type: H2-k.

This clone was counted between two and nine times. Gene names are mouse gene names. Sequencing ends 4 residues short of the CDR3 end; the germline J gene provides the rest. This same CDR3 is encoded by further DNA sequences in the sample. The chain employs TRBV13-1 and TRBJ2-7, with 9 bases that match TRBD2. The germline V gene has CDR1 NSHNY and CDR2 SYGAGN. V lost 1 base to trimming and J lost 3 bases; unmatched junction nucleotides: 2. The CDR3 totals 14 residues. The covered CDR3 bases are TGTGCCAGCAGTGATTCTGGGGGGGACTAT. It encodes CASSDSGGDY. The entire CDR3 protein is CASSDSGGDYEQYF.

This clone was counted only a few times. Gene names and germline match the mouse. The read terminates 4 residues ahead of where the CDR3 ends, so the germline J gene completes it. V and J are TRBV13-2 and TRBJ1-2; D possibly corresponds to TRBD1 (5 bases). Germline CDR1 is NNHNN and CDR2 is SYGAGS (reference sequence). The CDR3 spans 12 residues. Trimming left V 7 bases short and J 2 bases short, with 9 bases between. CDR3: CASLGVNSDYTF. Partial CDR3 DNA: TGTGCCAGCTTGGGGGTCAACTCC.